This TCR beta chain originates from a study of blood T cell repertoires in COVID-19. This CDR3 spans 15 amino acids. Germline CDR1 is SGHRS and CDR2 is YFSETQ. The trim removed 2 bases at V and 4 bases at J, leaving 4 bases unmatched. The method was immunoSEQ multiplex PCR; TCRdb's version includes in-frame clones alone and lacks a portion of them. Of roughly 300,000 clones listed, roughly 82% are singletons. This clone turned up a few times. The sequenced sample was peripheral blood. The TCR comes from a woman aged 50 to 60 with acute or convalescent COVID-19. The chain joins TRBV5-1 to TRBJ1-5; 9 bases align to TRBD1. This CDR3 is CASSLDGQGNQPQHF. The DNA for the CDR3 is TGCGCCAGCAGCTTAGACGGACAGGGGAATCAGCCCCAGCATTTT.